The clone carrying this TCR beta chain has just one count. This specimen comes from a study of blood T cell repertoires in COVID-19. As for the study in general: Some COVID-19 samples were acute and others convalescent; all came from the United States, Italy and Spain. From T cells, B-cell-depleted T cells, or PBMCs came the material, which was cDNA or gDNA.

The table came from immunoSEQ multiplex PCR; TCRdb's copy has only in-frame clones and leaves some out. Of about 98,000 clones in the sample, approximately 90% were seen once. The V gene's germline CDR1 is SNHLY and CDR2 FYNNEI. The CDR3 is 14 residues long. The V and J ends lost 11 bases and 5 bases, in that order; junction bases with no gene match: 13. The material sequenced was peripheral blood. V is TRBV2 and J is TRBJ2-5; TRBD2 matches at 8 bases. This receptor was obtained from a man in his fifties or sixties with active COVID-19. In DNA, the CDR3 is TGTGCCTCGCACTTGGCGGGGGGAGGGGAGACCCAGTACTTC. Translating it yields CASHLAGGGETQYF.